The 5 T cell receptor beta chains below were found in one sample sequenced in a study of response to subunit inactivated influenza vaccine. TCRdb redid the calling of the RT-PCR reads with MiXCR, one entry per CDR3 protein. The sample has 650,000 to 800,000 distinct CDR3 sequences; 11% to 15% are singletons. This sample comprised PBMCs from blood, obtained approximately 15 days before vaccination. All receptors derive from a man aged 50-60 years who received an inactivated influenza vaccine.

Ten or more counts support this clonotype. Here the CDR3 DNA reads TGTGCCAGCAGTTACTCGGGAAGCAGCCACGAGCAGTACTTC. Its protein is CASSYSGSSHEQYF. V usage is TRBV6-5 and J usage is TRBJ2-7; D is uncertain. The V and J ends lost 0 bases and 5 bases respectively, with 11 bases between them. This CDR3 contains 14 residues. Germline CDR1 is MNHEY and CDR2 is SVGAGI.

This clonotype was detected only a few times. This chain joins TRBV25-1 and TRBJ2-5; D assignment may be TRBD1 or TRBD2 (6 bases each). CDR1 and CDR2 from the germline V gene are MGHDK and SYGVNS. There are 15 residues in the CDR3. Trimming left V 0 bases short and J 4 bases short, with 12 bases between. As DNA, the CDR3 is TGTGCCAGCAGTGAATACAGGGGACTCGGAGAGACCCAGTACTTC. This translates into CASSEYRGLGETQYF.

This clonotype was detected a few times. The chain uses TRBV29-1 and TRBJ2-7, with unresolved D. Germline V gives CDR1 SQVTM, CDR2 ANQGSEA. The V and J ends lost 2 bases and 6 bases respectively, with 8 bases between them. This CDR3 region has 11 residues. The CDR3 is CSVENGAEQYF. CDR3 nucleotide sequence: TGCAGCGTTGAAAATGGAGCCGAGCAGTACTTC.

This clonotype was seen repeatedly, ten times or more. The genes are TRBV7-9 and TRBJ2-1; D may be TRBD2 (5 bases). CDR3 length: 11 residues. The V and J ends lost 7 bases and 10 bases respectively, with 11 bases between them. Per the germline V gene, CDR1 is SEHNR and CDR2 is FQNEAQ (reference sequence). CDR3 protein: CASTFSGEQFF. In nucleotides, the CDR3 is TGTGCCAGCACCTTTTCGGGGGAGCAGTTCTTC.

This clonotype was recorded many times. The V gene is TRBV2, the J gene TRBJ2-5; a possible D gene is TRBD2 (5 bases). V was clipped by 6 bases and J by 2 bases, with 10 bases between them. From germline, CDR1 is SNHLY and CDR2 FYNNEI. The CDR3 consists of 13 residues. In nucleotides, the CDR3 is TGTGCCAGCAGCGGGGTCCCGCAAGAGACCCAGTACTTC. It codes for CASSGVPQETQYF. Together with reference TRBV2 and TRBJ2-5, the CDR3 gives the full variable domain: EPEVTQTPSHQVTQMGQEVILRCVPISNHLYFYWYRQILGQKVEFLVSFYNNEISEKSEIFDDQFSVERPDGSNFTLKIRSTKLEDSAMYFCASSGVPQETQYFGPGTRLLVL.